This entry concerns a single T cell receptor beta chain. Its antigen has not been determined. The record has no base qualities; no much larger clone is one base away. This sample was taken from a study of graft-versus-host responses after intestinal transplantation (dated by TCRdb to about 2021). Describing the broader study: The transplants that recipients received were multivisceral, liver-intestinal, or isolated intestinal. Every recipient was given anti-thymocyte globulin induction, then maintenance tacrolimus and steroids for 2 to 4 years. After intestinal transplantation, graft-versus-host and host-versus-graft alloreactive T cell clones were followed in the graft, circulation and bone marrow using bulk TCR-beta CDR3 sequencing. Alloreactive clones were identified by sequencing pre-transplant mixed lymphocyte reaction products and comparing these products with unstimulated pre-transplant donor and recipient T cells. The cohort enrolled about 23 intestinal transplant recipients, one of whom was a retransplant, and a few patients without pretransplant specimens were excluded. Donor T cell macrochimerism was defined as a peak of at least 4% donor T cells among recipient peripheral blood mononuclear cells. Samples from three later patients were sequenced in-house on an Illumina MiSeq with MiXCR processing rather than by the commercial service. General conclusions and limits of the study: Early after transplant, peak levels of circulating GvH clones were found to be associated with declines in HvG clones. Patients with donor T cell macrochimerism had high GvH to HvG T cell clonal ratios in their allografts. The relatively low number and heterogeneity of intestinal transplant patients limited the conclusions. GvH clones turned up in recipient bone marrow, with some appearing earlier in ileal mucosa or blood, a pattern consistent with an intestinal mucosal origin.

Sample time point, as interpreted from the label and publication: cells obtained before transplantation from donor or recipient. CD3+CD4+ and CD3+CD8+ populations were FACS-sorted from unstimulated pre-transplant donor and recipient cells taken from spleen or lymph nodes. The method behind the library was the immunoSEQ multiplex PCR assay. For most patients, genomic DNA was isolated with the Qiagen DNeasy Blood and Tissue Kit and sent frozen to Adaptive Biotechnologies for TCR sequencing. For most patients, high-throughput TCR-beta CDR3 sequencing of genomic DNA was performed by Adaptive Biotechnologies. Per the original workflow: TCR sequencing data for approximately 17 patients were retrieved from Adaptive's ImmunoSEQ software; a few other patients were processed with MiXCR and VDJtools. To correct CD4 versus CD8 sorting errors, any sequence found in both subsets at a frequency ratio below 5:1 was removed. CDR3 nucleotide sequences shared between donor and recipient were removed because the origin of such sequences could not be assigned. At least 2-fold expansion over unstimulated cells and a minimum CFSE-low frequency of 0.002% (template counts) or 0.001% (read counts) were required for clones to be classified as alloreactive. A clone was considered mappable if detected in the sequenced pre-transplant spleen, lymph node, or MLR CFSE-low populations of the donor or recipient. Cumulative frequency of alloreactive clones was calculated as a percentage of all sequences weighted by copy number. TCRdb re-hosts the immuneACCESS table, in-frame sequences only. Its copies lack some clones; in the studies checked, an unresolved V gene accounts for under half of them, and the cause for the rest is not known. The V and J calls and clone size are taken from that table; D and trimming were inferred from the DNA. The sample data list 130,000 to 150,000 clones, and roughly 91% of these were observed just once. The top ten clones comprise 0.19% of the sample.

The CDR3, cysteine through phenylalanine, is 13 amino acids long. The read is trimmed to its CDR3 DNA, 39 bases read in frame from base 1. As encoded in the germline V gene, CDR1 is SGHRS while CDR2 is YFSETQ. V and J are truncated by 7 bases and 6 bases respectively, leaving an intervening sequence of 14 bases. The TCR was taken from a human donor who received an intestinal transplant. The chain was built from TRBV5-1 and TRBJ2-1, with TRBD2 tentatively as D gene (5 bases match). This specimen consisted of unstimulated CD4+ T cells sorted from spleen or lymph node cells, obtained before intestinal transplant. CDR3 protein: CASQWAGGNEQFF. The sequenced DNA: TGCGCCAGCCAGTGGGCGGGCGGCAATGAGCAGTTCTTC.